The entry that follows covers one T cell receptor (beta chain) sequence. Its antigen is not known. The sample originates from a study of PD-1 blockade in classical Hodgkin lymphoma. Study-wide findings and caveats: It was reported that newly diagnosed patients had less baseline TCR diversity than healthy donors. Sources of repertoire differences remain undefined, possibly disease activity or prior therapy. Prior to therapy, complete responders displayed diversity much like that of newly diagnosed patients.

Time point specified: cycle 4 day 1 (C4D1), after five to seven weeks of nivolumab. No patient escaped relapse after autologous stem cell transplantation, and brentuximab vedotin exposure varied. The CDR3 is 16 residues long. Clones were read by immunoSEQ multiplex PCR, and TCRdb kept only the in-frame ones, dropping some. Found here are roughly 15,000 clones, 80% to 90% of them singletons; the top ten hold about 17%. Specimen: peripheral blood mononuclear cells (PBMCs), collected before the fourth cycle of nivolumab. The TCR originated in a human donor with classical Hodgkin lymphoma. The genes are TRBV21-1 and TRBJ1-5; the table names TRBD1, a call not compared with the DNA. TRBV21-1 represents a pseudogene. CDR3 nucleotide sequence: TGTGCCAGCAGCAAAGGGCGGACAGGGGGGGGACAGCCCCAGCATTTT. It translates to CASSKGRTGGGQPQHF.